This T cell receptor beta chain was identified during a study of cytomegalovirus exposure and HLA in healthy donors. Study results and limitations: Among TCR beta chains, those listed as cytomegalovirus-associated numbered over 150. Several of the most significant clusters appeared linked to common viral pathogens, based on a later analysis.

CDR1 is GTSNPN, CDR2 SVGIG, per germline (reference sequence). The V end was cut by 4 bases, the J end by 2 bases, with 11 bases between. The CDR3 loop spans 13 amino acids. The PCR employed 60 Vbeta primers together with 13 Jbeta primers. Sequencing was performed with immunoSEQ multiplex PCR; in TCRdb, only in-frame clones are kept and a portion is missing. The sample carries 130,000 to 150,000 clones, around 73% recorded once. A word on this clone: The antigen is undetermined.

The sequenced sample consisted of PBMCs. This sequence originates from a female donor in good health and CMV-seronegative. The chain is built from TRBV30 and TRBJ1-1, with D possibly being TRBD1 (5 bases). CDR3 protein: CAWTRQTNTEAFF. As DNA, the CDR3 is TGTGCCTGGACTCGACAGACTAACACTGAAGCTTTCTTT.